These 13 T cell receptor beta chains were sequenced from one sample in a study of T-cell reconstitution after alpha-beta-depleted transplantation in children. Preparing the TCRbeta library involved the use of unique molecular identifiers. TCRdb ran MiXCR on the PCR reads and lists one entry per CDR3 protein. Among around 230,000 distinct CDR3 sequences listed, about 15% were seen once. Specimen: PBMCs, mostly from graft donor cells, collected 360 days after TCRalphabeta/CD19-depleted stem cell transplant. These receptors were obtained from a male patient aged 2-9 years who had a stem cell transplant for acute lymphoblastic leukemia, so the T cells may come from the graft donor.

This clonotype was seen at least ten times. This CDR3 reads CASSSTGAGEQYF. CDR3 sequence (DNA): TGTGCCAGCAGTTCGACAGGGGCAGGTGAGCAGTACTTC. The chain is built from TRBV27 and TRBJ2-7, with TRBD1 identical over 8 bases. Losses at the gene ends were 4 bases for V and 7 bases for J; bases not matched to a gene: 6. The CDR3 consists of 13 residues. Germline CDR1 MNHEY, CDR2 SMNVEV (reference sequence).

A few counts support this clonotype. The rearrangement joins TRBV12-3 or TRBV12-4 to TRBJ1-2, with 9 bases fitting TRBD1. V lost 6 bases to trimming and J lost 8 bases; unmatched junction nucleotides: 10. CDR3 size: 14 residues. The CDR3 region has the DNA TGTGCCAGCAGAAAGTTCACAGGGGGCGCGGGCTACACCTTC. Its protein product is CASRKFTGGAGYTF.

V is TRBV5-1 and J is TRBJ1-5, with unresolved D. The germline V gene has CDR1 SGHRS and CDR2 YFSETQ. The length of the CDR3 is 15 residues. V was cut by 1 base and J by 1 base, with 9 bases left in between. The CDR3 spells CASSLQGMSNQPQHF. For the CDR3, the DNA is TGCGCCAGCAGCTTGCAAGGGATGAGCAATCAGCCCCAGCATTTT. The full variable domain, with the rest looked up from reference TRBV5-1 and TRBJ1-5, is KAGVTQTPRYLIKTRGQQVTLSCSPISGHRSVSWYQQTPGQGLQFLFEYFSETQRNKGNFPGRFSGRQFSNSRSEMNVSTLELGDSALYLCASSLQGMSNQPQHFGDGTRLSIL.

The chain combines TRBV5-1 with TRBJ2-7, with D hard to call. This CDR3 contains 16 residues. Trimming took 3 bases from V and 0 from J, leaving 16 bases between them. Germline V gene data show CDR1 as SGHRS and CDR2 as YFSETQ. The CDR3 nucleotides read TGCGCCAGCAGCTCGCGACATCCTCCCAACTCCTACGAGCAGTACTTC. Translated: CASSSRHPPNSYEQYF.

This clonotype was observed a handful of times. The V call is TRBV12-5, the J call TRBJ2-2, with D uncertain. Trimming removed 1 base at V and 0 bases at J, with 9 bases between. Germline V gives CDR1 LGHNT, CDR2 FRNRAP. The CDR3 extends over 16 amino acids. CDR3 sequence reads: CASGLAVTANTGELFF. The DNA of the CDR3 is TGTGCTAGTGGTTTGGCGGTTACCGCGAACACCGGGGAGCTGTTTTTT.

Concerning this clonotype: In this CDR3 the conserved last residue, phenylalanine or tryptophan, is missing, so a read error is likely. V usage is TRBV5-1 and J usage is TRBJ1-1, with TRBD1 matching 9 bases. V gave up 4 bases and J gave up 0 bases; unmatched junction bases: 7. Germline V gene lookup returns CDR1 SGHRS and CDR2 YFSETQ. The CDR3 extends over 16 amino acids. The CDR3 loop reads CASSADRGSVNTEAFS. In DNA form, the CDR3 reads TGCGCCAGCAGCGCCGACAGGGGGTCAGTGAACACTGAAGCTTTCTCT.

Only a few counts were recorded for this clonotype. V usage is TRBV7-2 and J usage is TRBJ1-1; no reliable D call. V lost 4 bases and J 8 bases, leaving 8 bases between the germline ends. The CDR3 runs 11 residues. Looked up from germline, CDR1 is SGHTA and CDR2 is FQGNSA. The CDR3 DNA is TGTGCCAGCAGCTCGTTAGGGGAAGCTTTCTTT. Amino acid sequence: CASSSLGEAFF.

The genes are TRBV27 and TRBJ2-3; D gene unclear. Germline values: CDR1 MNHEY, CDR2 SMNVEV (reference sequence). The CDR3 is made up of 13 amino acids. V was trimmed by 4 bases and J by 1 base, leaving 6 bases between them. In DNA form, the CDR3 reads TGTGCCAGCAGTTACAGCCGCACAGATACGCAGTATTTT. It is translated as CASSYSRTDTQYF.

The chain has TRBV29-1 and TRBJ2-7; D is uncertain. CDR3 length: 15 residues. Per germline, CDR1 SQVTM and CDR2 ANQGSEA. The V end lost 0 bases, the J end lost 3 bases, and 15 bases lay between the germline ends. CDR3 nucleotide sequence: TGCAGCGTTGAAGACCATACACAGTTTGACTACGAGCAGTACTTC. Translated: CSVEDHTQFDYEQYF.

CDR3 in amino acids: CASSRTSGDTQYF. CDR3 DNA: TGTGCCAGCAGTCGGACTAGCGGAGATACGCAGTATTTT. The chain combines TRBV12-3 or TRBV12-4 with TRBJ2-3; TRBD2 aligns across 10 bases. The CDR3 covers 13 residues. The J segment lost 5 bases and the V segment lost 5 bases, leaving 1 base of the junction unmatched.

This chain connects TRBV6-5 to TRBJ2-7; 7 bases align to TRBD1. In germline, CDR1 is MNHEY, CDR2 SVGAGI. The junction had 5 bases not matched to a gene; V was cut back by 6 bases and J by 3 bases. CDR3 size: 13 residues. The CDR3 here is CASSTGTDYEQYF. Here the CDR3 DNA reads TGTGCCAGCAGCACCGGGACAGACTACGAGCAGTACTTC.

Here the CDR3 reads CASSQWSAGSEQYF. The CDR3 DNA follows: TGCGCCAGCAGCCAATGGTCCGCCGGGAGCGAGCAGTACTTC. The chain recombines TRBV4-3 with TRBJ2-7, with D maybe TRBD2 (6 bases). This CDR3 contains 14 residues. V gave up 2 bases and J gave up 6 bases, with 14 bases separating them. The germline V gene has CDR1 LGHNA and CDR2 YSLEER.

The table lists this clonotype with a few counts. The chain couples TRBV4-3 to TRBJ2-7, with D possibly being TRBD1 (5 bases). Germline V lookup: CDR1 LGHNA, CDR2 YSLEER. This CDR3 is built from 16 residues. Deletions cut 4 bases from V and 2 bases from J, with 18 bases between. As DNA, the CDR3 is TGCGCCAGCAGCCTGAGGAGCACCAGGGTACCCTACGAGCAGTACTTC. It yields the protein CASSLRSTRVPYEQYF.